Below are 30 T cell receptor beta chains sequenced from a single sample in a study of patients and donors after allogeneic stem cell transplantation. TCRdb reprocessed the RT-PCR reads with MiXCR, giving one entry per CDR3 protein. The profile shows around 12,000 distinct CDR3 sequences, roughly a quarter of them singletons. Input material: blood, either unsorted or a sorted T cell fraction (not recorded which). Every receptor here comes from a human donor who was either an allogeneic HSCT recipient or a stem cell or donor lymphocyte infusion donor (not recorded which). It is not recorded whose cells these are; they may come from a transplant donor.

Concerning this clonotype: One end of the junction fails to match germline, which may point to a read error. The genes are TRBV4-1 and TRBJ1-1; D uncertain. Germline-derived CDR1 and CDR2 are MGHRA and YSYEKL. The CDR3 loop spans 13 amino acids. The CDR3 DNA reads TGCGCCAGCAGCCAACAGACGTACACTGGAGCTTTCTTT. Encoded protein: CASSQQTYTGAFF.

This clonotype was seen only once. The V and J genes are TRBV7-6 and TRBJ2-1; D call uncertain. This CDR3 is built from 12 residues. CDR1 and CDR2 from the germline V gene are SGHVS and FNYEAQ. The germline V and J ends were trimmed by 5 bases and 6 bases, with 8 bases remaining between them. DNA of the CDR3: TGTGCCAGCAGCCGACTGGGCAATGAGCAGTTCTTC. Its translation is CASSRLGNEQFF.

The chain links TRBV20-1 to TRBJ2-1; possible D gene TRBD1, 5 bases. Trimming stripped 2 bases from V and 8 bases from J, with 7 bases between. Germline-derived CDR1 and CDR2 are DFQATT and SNEGSKA (reference sequence). This CDR3 has 11 amino acids. CDR3 sequence reads: CSARWGYEQFF. CDR3 DNA sequence: TGCAGTGCTAGATGGGGCTATGAGCAGTTCTTC.

This CDR3 is CSVAGRTSTDTQYF. CDR3 coding DNA: TGCAGCGTCGCGGGTAGAACTAGCACAGATACGCAGTATTTT. The rearrangement joins TRBV29-1 to TRBJ2-3; D might be TRBD2 (5 bases). Germline CDR1 is SQVTM and CDR2 is ANQGSEA. V lost 6 bases, J lost 0 bases, and 13 bases lay in between. The CDR3 has 14 residues.

This clonotype has only a few counts. The chain links TRBV7-8 to TRBJ1-1; 7 nucleotides line up with TRBD1. The V segment lost 1 base and the J segment 0 bases; nucleotides outside the gene matches: 8. This CDR3 is 17 amino acids long. Germline lookup yields CDR1 SGHVS and CDR2 FQNEAQ. The CDR3 region is CASSLGSRGRVNTEAFF. CDR3 sequence (DNA): TGTGCCAGCAGCTTAGGTTCGAGGGGGCGGGTGAACACTGAAGCTTTCTTT.

In this sample, this clonotype turned up a few times. The J gene is TRBJ1-2, the V gene TRBV6-1; 8 positions match TRBD1. Trimming at V came to 0 bases and at J to 3 bases, leaving 6 bases not matched to a gene. The CDR3 consists of 16 residues. The germline V gene has CDR1 MNHNS and CDR2 SASEGT. CDR3 DNA: TGTGCCAGCAGTGAAGCGGGGGCAGGGGGCCACTATGGCTACACCTTC. It codes for CASSEAGAGGHYGYTF.

The gene calls are TRBV27 and TRBJ1-2; perhaps TRBD1 as D (6 bases). V shed 3 bases and J shed 8 bases, with 19 bases lying between them. CDR3 length equals 15 residues. Germline CDR1 reads MNHEY; CDR2 reads SMNVEV (reference sequence). The CDR3 DNA reads TGTGCCAGCAGTTTTCAGGGGAGCTGGTATGGAGGCTACACCTTC. It is translated as CASSFQGSWYGGYTF.

In its sample, this clonotype is large (0.1 to 1%). The V and J genes are TRBV27 and TRBJ2-5; D is possibly TRBD1 or TRBD2 (5 bases each). Trimming left V 2 bases short and J 5 bases short, with 9 bases between. CDR1 is MNHEY, CDR2 SMNVEV, per germline (reference sequence). The CDR3 contains 13 residues. CDR3: CASSLQGVETQYF. The CDR3 DNA is TGTGCCAGCAGTTTACAGGGAGTTGAGACCCAGTACTTC.

This clonotype has only a few counts. The chain has TRBV4-3 and TRBJ2-1, with 7 nucleotides matching TRBD1. Germline-derived CDR1 and CDR2 are LGHNA and YSLEER. V gave up 1 base and J gave up 0 bases; unmatched junction bases: 6. This CDR3 comprises 17 residues. In DNA, the CDR3 is TGCGCCAGCAGCCAAGGTACTGCAGGGGGCTCCTACAATGAGCAGTTCTTC. It encodes CASSQGTAGGSYNEQFF.

This chain links TRBV20-1 with TRBJ2-7; maybe TRBD2 (6 bases). Between the trimmed V and J ends, which lost 3 bases and 3 bases, there was a span of 12 bases. The CDR3 spans 13 residues. Germline V CDR1 and CDR2: DFQATT, SNEGSKA (reference sequence). The CDR3 DNA sequence: TGCAGTGCTAGCGGGGGAACTGGCTACGAGCAGTACTTC. Amino acids: CSASGGTGYEQYF.

The rearrangement uses TRBV2 and TRBJ2-3; D ambiguous. CDR3 length equals 17 residues. CDR1 is SNHLY and CDR2 is FYNNEI in the germline V gene. Trimming left V 0 bases short and J 1 base short, with 14 bases between. The CDR3 region is CASSEARVKMGTDTQYF. CDR3 bases: TGTGCCAGCAGTGAAGCGCGAGTTAAGATGGGCACAGATACGCAGTATTTT.

This clonotype was seen a handful of times. This CDR3 is CASSLSGMNTEAFF. The CDR3 nucleotides read TGTGCCAGCAGTTTATCAGGGATGAACACTGAAGCTTTCTTT. The chain employs TRBV12-3 or TRBV12-4 and TRBJ1-1; tentatively, D is TRBD1 (5 bases). The germline V and J ends were trimmed by 2 bases and 0 bases, with 7 bases remaining between them. CDR3 size: 14 residues.

The CDR3 DNA is TGTGCCAGCAGCCAACCGGGAATTTATAATTCACCCCTCCACTTT. Its translation: CASSQPGIYNSPLHF. V usage is TRBV4-2 and J usage is TRBJ1-6; D not certain. This CDR3 has 15 amino acids. CDR1 and CDR2 (germline): LGHNA, YNFKEQ. V shed 2 bases and J shed 4 bases, with 9 bases lying between them.

This clonotype has just a few counts. J is TRBJ1-5 and V is TRBV7-6, with D unresolved. The germline gives CDR1 SGHVS, CDR2 FNYEAQ. The V and J ends lost 5 bases and 0 bases respectively, with 8 bases between them. This CDR3 region has 14 residues. This chain's CDR3 is CASSRGPSNQPQHF. CDR3 nucleotide sequence: TGTGCCAGCAGCCGCGGTCCTAGCAATCAGCCCCAGCATTTT.

The chain is built from TRBV23-1 and TRBJ2-1, with D tentatively TRBD1 (5 bases). TRBV23-1 is an ORF for which the function is uncertain. Trimming cost V 8 bases and J 4 bases, with 15 bases left between them. The CDR3 runs 14 residues. The CDR3 region has the DNA TGCGCCAGCGGATGGGGCGCACGATACAATGAGCAGTTCTTC. Protein product: CASGWGARYNEQFF.

In this sample, this clonotype turned up a few times. The chain joins TRBV20-1 to TRBJ1-5, with 9 bases that match TRBD1. Germline CDR1 reads DFQATT; CDR2 reads SNEGSKA (reference sequence). The CDR3 has 15 residues. Trimming cost V 4 bases and J 2 bases; bases outside gene matches: 6. The CDR3, as DNA: TGCAGTGCTAAACCGGGACAGGGAGGCAATCAGCCCCAGCATTTT. Protein product: CSAKPGQGGNQPQHF.

This clonotype was observed a few times. The V call is TRBV18, the J call TRBJ1-2; D unclear. Germline V gene sequence: CDR1 KGHSH, CDR2 LQKENI. V lost 2 bases to trimming and J lost 7 bases, with 11 bases between them. The CDR3 covers 13 residues. This CDR3 is CASSPTETGGYTF. In nucleotides, the CDR3 is TGTGCCAGCTCACCAACTGAAACGGGTGGCTACACCTTC.

This clonotype was observed a few times. The chain joins TRBV16 to TRBJ1-2; D not certain. The germline V gene encodes CDR1 KGHSY and CDR2 FQNENV. With 5 bases removed from V and 4 bases from J, the gap between germline ends came to 20 bases. This CDR3 spans 16 amino acids. This chain's CDR3 is CASSSRVRVSVYGYTF. CDR3 bases: TGTGCCAGCAGCTCAAGGGTACGGGTTTCAGTCTATGGCTACACCTTC.

The chain joins TRBV12-3 or TRBV12-4 to TRBJ1-1; D remains unclear. The V and J ends lost 5 bases and 1 base respectively, with 8 bases between them. The CDR3 has 13 residues. CDR3 sequence (DNA): TGTGCCAGCAGTATGACCCAGAACACTGAAGCTTTCTTT. Protein sequence: CASSMTQNTEAFF.

This clonotype was recorded a few times. The chain carries TRBV18 and TRBJ1-2; no clear D gene. Trimming removed 4 bases from V and 5 bases from J, with 14 bases in between. Looked up from germline, CDR1 is KGHSH and CDR2 is LQKENI. This CDR3 is 14 amino acids long. This CDR3 reads CASSRSERTYGYTF. CDR3 DNA sequence: TGTGCCAGCTCACGGTCGGAGCGTACATATGGCTACACCTTC.

The J gene is TRBJ1-1, the V gene TRBV5-1; the D gene is possibly TRBD1 (5 bases). CDR1 is SGHRS, CDR2 YFSETQ, per germline. The germline V and J ends were trimmed by 0 bases and 5 bases, with 14 bases remaining between them. The CDR3 is 15 amino acids. The CDR3 sequence is CASSLVAGPGTEAFF. The CDR3 DNA reads TGCGCCAGCAGCTTGGTGGCAGGCCCAGGGACTGAAGCTTTCTTT. Looking up the rest from reference TRBV5-1 and TRBJ1-1 gives the full variable domain: KAGVTQTPRYLIKTRGQQVTLSCSPISGHRSVSWYQQTPGQGLQFLFEYFSETQRNKGNFPGRFSGRQFSNSRSEMNVSTLELGDSALYLCASSLVAGPGTEAFFGQGTRLTVV.

This clonotype was counted a few times. The genes are TRBV2 and TRBJ1-1, with D unclear. The CDR3 is made up of 14 amino acids. In germline, CDR1 is SNHLY, CDR2 FYNNEI. Trimming removed 1 base at V and 5 bases at J, with 11 bases between. CDR3 sequence reads: CASSEVRITTEAFF. The CDR3 DNA follows: TGTGCCAGCAGTGAAGTCAGGATAACGACTGAAGCTTTCTTT.

The chain has TRBV28 and TRBJ2-5; possible D gene TRBD2, 6 bases. The CDR3 covers 14 residues. The ends were cut back, 7 bases at V and 5 bases at J, with 17 bases in the middle. Germline-derived CDR1 and CDR2 are MDHEN and SYDVKM. CDR3 sequence: CASTLRREIETQYF. The CDR3 coding sequence is TGTGCCAGCACCCTAAGGAGGGAGATCGAGACCCAGTACTTC. Full variable domain (outside the CDR3, taken from reference TRBV28 and TRBJ2-5): DVKVTQSSRYLVKRTGEKVFLECVQDMDHENMFWYRQDPGLGLRLIYFSYDVKMKEKGDIPEGYSVSREKKERFSLILESASTNQTSMYLCASTLRREIETQYFGPGTRLLVL.

The gene calls are TRBV15 and TRBJ1-5; no clear D. V lost 5 bases and J lost 3, with 14 bases in between. The germline V gene has CDR1 LNHNV and CDR2 YYDKDF (reference sequence). CDR3 size: 15 residues. The CDR3 protein is CATSGGYLSNQPQHF. CDR3 DNA: TGTGCCACCAGCGGTGGTTATCTGTCCAATCAGCCCCAGCATTTT.

This chain joins TRBV7-2 and TRBJ1-2; 7 nucleotides match TRBD1. The CDR3 has 14 residues. V shed 3 bases and J 8 bases; nucleotides not matched to a gene: 9. CDR1 is SGHTA, CDR2 FQGNSA, per germline. DNA for the CDR3: TGTGCCAGCAGCTTGACAGGGACTGTCGACGGCTACACCTTC. Amino acid sequence: CASSLTGTVDGYTF.

This clonotype appeared a few times. The rearrangement joins TRBV5-8 to TRBJ1-5; D remains unclear. Germline V CDR1 and CDR2: SGHTS, YDEGEE. Trimming took 4 bases from V and 0 from J, leaving 11 bases between them. This CDR3 has 15 residues. CDR3 region: CASSGEVVSNQPQHF. CDR3 bases: TGTGCCAGCAGCGGGGAGGTAGTTAGCAATCAGCCCCAGCATTTT. Full variable domain (rest looked up from reference TRBV5-8 and TRBJ1-5): EAGVTQSPTHLIKTRGQQATLRCSPISGHTSVYWYQQALGLGLQFLLWYDEGEERNRGNFPPRFSGRQFPNYSSELNVNALELEDSALYLCASSGEVVSNQPQHFGDGTRLSIL.

The rearrangement links TRBV30 to TRBJ1-5; perhaps TRBD1 as D (5 bases). Germline V CDR1 and CDR2: GTSNPN, SVGIG (reference sequence). V was clipped by 0 bases and J by 7 bases, with 10 bases between them. The CDR3 totals 13 residues. The CDR3: CAWSVGREQPQHF. As DNA, the CDR3 is TGTGCCTGGAGTGTGGGCAGGGAGCAGCCCCAGCATTTT.

V gene TRBV15 combines with J gene TRBJ2-2; D is possibly TRBD1 (6 bases). V lost 1 base and J lost 5, with 11 bases in between. Per germline, CDR1 LNHNV and CDR2 YYDKDF (reference sequence). The CDR3 is made up of 15 amino acids. As DNA, the CDR3 is TGTGCCACCAGCAGAGCCAGGGGCAGAACCGGGGAGCTGTTTTTT. Translating it yields CATSRARGRTGELFF.

To note about this clonotype: A read error may account for a junction end that differs from germline. This chain joins TRBV5-4 and TRBJ1-1, with D unresolved. Germline CDR1 reads SGHNT; CDR2 reads YYREEE (reference sequence). The CDR3 totals 14 residues. CDR3 amino acids: CASSLLGWNSEAFF. CDR3 sequence (DNA): TGTGCCAGCAGCTTGTTAGGCTGGAACTCTGAAGCTTTCTTT.

The gene calls are TRBV25-1 and TRBJ2-1; 7 nucleotides match TRBD1. CDR1 and CDR2 (germline): MGHDK, SYGVNS. This CDR3 has 15 residues. With 2 bases clipped from V and 11 bases from J, the junction kept 12 bases outside the gene matches. CDR3 in amino acids: CASSEDRARLNQQFF. CDR3 nucleotides: TGTGCCAGCAGTGAAGACAGGGCCCGACTTAATCAGCAGTTCTTC.